Presented here are 23 T cell receptor beta chains from one specimen sequenced in a study of radiotherapy plus CTLA-4 blockade in lung cancer. The protocol was immunoSEQ multiplex PCR, while the TCRdb copy is restricted to in-frame clones and leaves out a portion. The sample lists about 73,000 clones; roughly 84% were seen once. This sample comprised peripheral blood, obtained from a patient treated with radiotherapy plus ipilimumab. These receptors all stem from a human donor with non-small cell lung cancer that progressed on radiotherapy plus ipilimumab.

The rearrangement joins TRBV29-1 to TRBJ1-2; 12 nucleotides align to TRBD1. Germline CDR1 SQVTM, CDR2 ANQGSEA. Trimming removed 0 bases from V and 4 bases from J; junction bases left unmatched: 3. This CDR3 comprises 15 residues. CDR3 amino acids: CSVEDGTGGAYGYTF. The CDR3 DNA follows: TGCAGCGTTGAAGATGGGACAGGGGGCGCCTATGGCTACACCTTC.

The rearrangement links TRBV18 to TRBJ2-1; no definite D call. The CDR3 has 16 amino acids. Germline CDR1 and CDR2: KGHSH and LQKENI. The V gene lost 0 bases and the J gene lost 0 bases, with 9 bases spanning the gap. The CDR3: CASSPPSEFSYNEQFF. CDR3 DNA: TGTGCCAGCTCACCACCGTCGGAATTCTCCTACAATGAGCAGTTCTTC. Combining the CDR3 with reference TRBV18 and TRBJ2-1 gives the whole variable domain NAGVMQNPRHLVRRRGQEARLRCSPMKGHSHVYWYRQLPEEGLKFMVYLQKENIIDESGMPKERFSAEFPKEGPSILRIQQVVRGDSAAYFCASSPPSEFSYNEQFFGPGTRLTVL.

The chain is built from TRBV7-9 and TRBJ1-2; the D is unclear. Deletions cut 1 base from V and 6 bases from J, with 15 bases between. Germline lookup yields CDR1 SEHNR and CDR2 FQNEAQ (reference sequence). The CDR3 has 15 residues. The CDR3 reads CASSLVNPTADGYTF. CDR3 bases: TGTGCCAGCAGCTTAGTAAACCCTACTGCGGATGGCTACACCTTC.

The V call is TRBV5-1, the J call TRBJ2-1, with 11 positions matching TRBD2. Per the germline V gene, CDR1 is SGHRS and CDR2 is YFSETQ. V shed 5 bases, J shed 4 bases, and the junction held 8 bases outside the gene matches. The CDR3 loop spans 16 amino acids. This chain's CDR3 is CASSLTSGSWYNEQFF. CDR3 coding DNA: TGCGCCAGCAGTCTTACTAGCGGGAGTTGGTACAATGAGCAGTTCTTC.

The V gene is TRBV29-1, the J gene TRBJ2-1, with 9 bases lining up with TRBD1. In germline, CDR1 is SQVTM, CDR2 ANQGSEA. The V segment lost 3 bases and the J segment 4 bases; nucleotides outside the gene matches: 7. This CDR3 contains 15 residues. The CDR3, as DNA: TGCAGCGTTGAGGGGACAGGGACCAATTACAATGAGCAGTTCTTC. Residues: CSVEGTGTNYNEQFF.

The rearrangement links TRBV5-1 to TRBJ1-1; possibly TRBD1 for D (6 bases). Germline V gene sequence: CDR1 SGHRS, CDR2 YFSETQ. The CDR3 sequence is 13 residues long. V was clipped by 0 bases and J by 11 bases, with 14 bases between them. CDR3 DNA sequence: TGCGCCAGCAGCTTGGAGGCAGGGGCTCGGGCTTTCTTT. The encoded protein is CASSLEAGARAFF.

The genes are TRBV5-6 and TRBJ2-5, with D tentatively TRBD1 (5 bases). Germline CDR1 SGHDT, CDR2 YYEEEE. This CDR3 has 13 amino acids. Trimming stripped 5 bases from V and 5 bases from J, with 13 bases between. Here the CDR3 DNA reads TGTGCCAGCAGTTCGCAGGGCCGGGAGACCCAGTACTTC. Its translation: CASSSQGRETQYF.

The chain recombines TRBV4-2 with TRBJ1-5, with D possibly matching TRBD1 (5 bases). CDR3 length: 15 amino acids. The V gene lost 4 bases and the J gene lost 3 bases, with 13 bases spanning the gap. Germline CDR1 LGHNA, CDR2 YNFKEQ. CDR3 residues: CASSRDTGANQPQHF. CDR3 nucleotide sequence: TGTGCCAGCAGCCGAGATACCGGGGCCAATCAGCCCCAGCATTTT.

The chain couples TRBV29-1 to TRBJ2-3; 8 bases match TRBD2. Germline V gene data show CDR1 as SQVTM and CDR2 as ANQGSEA. V lost 4 bases, J lost 3 bases, and 3 bases stayed unmatched. CDR3 length equals 13 residues. The CDR3 DNA reads as TGCAGCGTTGGCGGGGGGCTTACAGATACGCAGTATTTT. It yields the protein CSVGGGLTDTQYF.

V and J are TRBV5-5 and TRBJ2-2; TRBD2 aligns across 8 bases. The CDR3 length is 15 residues. V lost 0 bases and J lost 4; bases outside the gene matches: 2. Germline loops: CDR1 SGHKS, CDR2 YYEKEE (reference sequence). CDR3: CASSLGLARTGELFF. As DNA, the CDR3 is TGTGCCAGCAGCTTGGGACTAGCGCGCACCGGGGAGCTGTTTTTT.

This chain connects TRBV2 to TRBJ2-2; 9 nucleotides line up with TRBD2. V shed 1 base, J shed 4 bases, and the junction held 7 bases outside the gene matches. The CDR3 consists of 17 residues. Germline CDR1 is SNHLY and CDR2 is FYNNEI. CDR3 amino acids: CASSEVGGRAGTGELFF. The CDR3 DNA reads TGTGCCAGCAGTGAAGTGGGCGGGAGGGCCGGCACCGGGGAGCTGTTTTTT. Using reference TRBV2 and TRBJ2-2 for the parts outside the CDR3, the full variable domain is EPEVTQTPSHQVTQMGQEVILRCVPISNHLYFYWYRQILGQKVEFLVSFYNNEISEKSEIFDDQFSVERPDGSNFTLKIRSTKLEDSAMYFCASSEVGGRAGTGELFFGEGSRLTVL.

The chain recombines TRBV30 with TRBJ2-3; TRBD2 aligns across 11 bases. The V segment lost 5 bases and the J segment 0 bases; nucleotides outside the gene matches: 7. Germline CDR1 GTSNPN, CDR2 SVGIG (reference sequence). The CDR3 totals 16 residues. CDR3: CAWGSGRASSTDTQYF. CDR3 nucleotides: TGTGCCTGGGGTAGCGGGAGGGCCTCTAGCACAGATACGCAGTATTTT.

This rearrangement joins TRBV29-1 to TRBJ2-1; 7 bases are a match to TRBD2. Germline-derived CDR1 and CDR2 are SQVTM and ANQGSEA. This CDR3 comprises 15 residues. Germline trimming cut 0 bases from V and 7 bases from J; bases unmatched to any gene: 9. The CDR3 bases are TGCAGCGTTGAAGATATCGGCGGGAGTGTTAATGAGCAGTTCTTC. This sequence encodes CSVEDIGGSVNEQFF.

The chain links TRBV28 to TRBJ2-7; 9 positions agree with TRBD2. Germline CDR1 reads MDHEN; CDR2 reads SYDVKM. Losses at the gene ends were 5 bases for V and 4 bases for J; bases not matched to a gene: 9. CDR3 size: 15 residues. CDR3 loop: CASSPGVAGDYEQYV. CDR3 sequence (DNA): TGTGCCAGCAGTCCCGGGGTAGCGGGAGATTACGAGCAGTACGTC.

V and J are TRBV11-2 and TRBJ2-1; D might be TRBD2 (5 bases). CDR1 and CDR2 (germline): SGHAT, FQNNGV. V dropped 5 bases and J dropped 12 bases, with 26 bases sitting between them. The CDR3 covers 16 residues. The CDR3 region is CASSPQGRAGNRWQFF. The CDR3 nucleotides read TGTGCCAGCAGCCCGCAAGGGCGGGCGGGTAATAGGTGGCAGTTCTTC.

CDR3 loop: CAWKKPGQGKNSPLHF. CDR3 in DNA: TGTGCCTGGAAGAAACCGGGACAGGGGAAGAATTCACCCCTCCACTTT. The rearrangement uses TRBV30 and TRBJ1-6; 10 bases are a match to TRBD1. Germline V CDR1 and CDR2: GTSNPN, SVGIG (reference sequence). CDR3 length: 16 residues. V trimming: 4 bases; J trimming: 7 bases; junction bases outside the gene matches: 10.

The chain links TRBV4-2 to TRBJ2-1, with 9 nucleotides matching TRBD1. CDR3 length equals 13 residues. V shed 4 bases, J shed 7 bases, and the junction held 2 bases outside the gene matches. Germline V CDR1 and CDR2: LGHNA, YNFKEQ. For the CDR3, the DNA is TGTGCCAGCAGCCGGGACAGGGATAATGAGCAGTTCTTC. This gives the protein CASSRDRDNEQFF.

This chain joins TRBV11-1 and TRBJ2-3; perhaps D is TRBD1 or TRBD2 (5 bases each). Germline assignment: CDR1 SGHAT and CDR2 FQDESV (reference sequence). The length of the CDR3 is 16 residues. The V and J ends lost 6 bases and 0 bases respectively, with 16 bases between them. The CDR3 DNA reads as TGTGCCAGCAGTCGCCGGGACGGATCTAGCACAGATACGCAGTATTTT. This sequence encodes CASSRRDGSSTDTQYF.

The J gene is TRBJ2-1, the V gene TRBV18; D is unclear. Trimming shortened V by 1 base and J by 8 bases, and 6 bases separated the two germline ends. Germline-derived CDR1 and CDR2 are KGHSH and LQKENI. The CDR3 runs 12 residues. The CDR3 DNA is TGTGCCAGCTCACCACTCTCAGATGAGCAGTTCTTC. Encoded protein: CASSPLSDEQFF. Using reference TRBV18 and TRBJ2-1 for the parts outside the CDR3, the full variable domain is NAGVMQNPRHLVRRRGQEARLRCSPMKGHSHVYWYRQLPEEGLKFMVYLQKENIIDESGMPKERFSAEFPKEGPSILRIQQVVRGDSAAYFCASSPLSDEQFFGPGTRLTVL.

The rearrangement links TRBV19 to TRBJ2-1, with 8 bases that match TRBD2. The germline V gene encodes CDR1 LNHDA and CDR2 SQIVND (reference sequence). V was pared by 8 bases and J by 0 bases, with 6 bases of the junction left unmatched. The CDR3 has 15 residues. The CDR3 loop is CASRGGESSYNEQFF. In DNA, the CDR3 is TGTGCCAGTCGGGGGGGGGAGAGCTCCTACAATGAGCAGTTCTTC.

The chain combines TRBV5-5 with TRBJ2-7; D unclear. Germline values: CDR1 SGHKS, CDR2 YYEKEE (reference sequence). The CDR3 runs to 15 residues. V gave up 4 bases and J gave up 0 bases, with 14 bases separating them. CDR3 in DNA: TGTGCCAGCAGCACCGCTCCTACCAGCTCCTACGAGCAGTACGTC. Translation: CASSTAPTSSYEQYV.

The chain uses TRBV2 and TRBJ2-2, with TRBD1 identical over 7 bases. V lost 5 bases and J lost 1; bases outside the gene matches: 4. This CDR3 is 15 amino acids long. Germline V lookup: CDR1 SNHLY, CDR2 FYNNEI. CDR3 in DNA: TGTGCCAGCAGTTTGACAGGGCTGAACACCGGGGAGCTGTTTTTT. Translating gives CASSLTGLNTGELFF.

The chain couples TRBV11-3 to TRBJ1-4; tentatively, D is TRBD1 (5 bases). Germline-derived CDR1 and CDR2 are SGHNT and YENEEA. The V and J ends lost 7 bases and 7 bases respectively, with 16 bases between them. This CDR3 is built from 14 residues. The DNA for the CDR3 is TGTGCCAGCACCGGGGGTCCAAGCGGTGAAAAACTGTTTTTT. Protein product: CASTGGPSGEKLFF.